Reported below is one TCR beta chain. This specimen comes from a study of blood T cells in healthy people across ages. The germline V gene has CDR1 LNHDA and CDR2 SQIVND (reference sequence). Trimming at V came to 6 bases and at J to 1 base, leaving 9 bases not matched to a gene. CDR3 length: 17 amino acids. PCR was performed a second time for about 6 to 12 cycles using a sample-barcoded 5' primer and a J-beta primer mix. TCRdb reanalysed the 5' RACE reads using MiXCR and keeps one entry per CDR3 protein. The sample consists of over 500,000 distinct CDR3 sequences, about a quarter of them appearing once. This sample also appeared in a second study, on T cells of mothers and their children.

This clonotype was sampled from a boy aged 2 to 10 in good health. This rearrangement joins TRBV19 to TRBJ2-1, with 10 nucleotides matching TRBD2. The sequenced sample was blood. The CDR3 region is CASRSKAGGVSYNEQFF. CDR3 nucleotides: TGTGCCAGTAGGTCCAAAGCGGGAGGGGTGTCCTACAATGAGCAGTTCTTC.